Listed below are T cell receptor beta chains from one sample, sequenced in a study of blood T cells in healthy people across ages. TCRdb reprocessed the 5' RACE reads via MiXCR and lists one record per CDR3 protein. Among 750,000 to 850,000 distinct CDR3 sequences listed, roughly 25% were seen once. This sample was also put to use in a study of T cells of mothers and their children.

The sample comprised blood. Every receptor here comes from a boy aged 5-17 years in good health. CDR3s include the opening cysteine and the closing phenylalanine or tryptophan. D genes are given only for firm matches. The size entry is marked missing in some rows and otherwise reads once, few, many or a size class.

d_call: -; clone_size: -; v_call: TRBV5-1; cdr3_length: 13; j_call: TRBJ2-3; cdr3_nt: TGCGCCAGCAGCTTGGGGGACCCAGATACGCAGTATTTT; cdr3_aa: CASSLGDPDTQYF
d_call: -; clone_size: few; v_call: TRBV20-1; cdr3_length: 16; j_call: TRBJ2-7; cdr3_nt: TGCAGTGCTAGAGATTGGACGAATCAAATTTCCTACGAGCAGTACTTC; cdr3_aa: CSARDWTNQISYEQYF
d_call: -; clone_size: -; v_call: TRBV10-3; cdr3_length: 15; j_call: TRBJ1-5; cdr3_nt: TGTGCCATCAGTGAGTGGGGACCGCACAATCAGCCCCAGCATTTT; cdr3_aa: CAISEWGPHNQPQHF
d_call: -; clone_size: few; v_call: TRBV12-3/TRBV12-4; cdr3_length: 11; j_call: TRBJ2-7; cdr3_nt: TGTGCCAGCTGTTTCGGCTGCGAGCAGTACTTC; cdr3_aa: CASCFGCEQYF
d_call: TRBD2; clone_size: few; v_call: TRBV3-1; cdr3_length: 13; j_call: TRBJ2-3; cdr3_nt: TGTGCCAGCAGCCCCGGACTAGCAGATACGCAGTATTTT; cdr3_aa: CASSPGLADTQYF
d_call: -; clone_size: few; v_call: TRBV9; cdr3_length: 15; j_call: TRBJ1-2; cdr3_nt: TGTGCCAGCAGCGTAGTTAGTAACCTGGGGTATGGCTACACCTTC; cdr3_aa: CASSVVSNLGYGYTF
d_call: -; clone_size: -; v_call: TRBV29-1; cdr3_length: 14; j_call: TRBJ2-1; cdr3_nt: TGCAGCGTTGAAGATTATGGTAGCTGGGATGAGCAGTTCTTC; cdr3_aa: CSVEDYGSWDEQFF
d_call: -; clone_size: -; v_call: TRBV27; cdr3_length: 15; j_call: TRBJ2-7; cdr3_nt: TGTGCCAGCAGTTTCCGTCAGGGAAACAGCGCCGAGCAGTACTTC; cdr3_aa: CASSFRQGNSAEQYF
d_call: TRBD1; clone_size: -; v_call: TRBV23-1; cdr3_length: 14; j_call: TRBJ1-6; cdr3_nt: TGCGCCAGCAGACGGACAGGGGATAATTCACCCCTCCACTTT; cdr3_aa: CASRRTGDNSPLHF
d_call: TRBD1; clone_size: few; v_call: TRBV5-1; cdr3_length: 15; j_call: TRBJ1-4; cdr3_nt: TGCGCCAGCAGCCCCAGGGGGCTAGATAATGAAAAACTGTTTTTT; cdr3_aa: CASSPRGLDNEKLFF
d_call: -; clone_size: few; v_call: TRBV5-1; cdr3_length: 15; j_call: TRBJ1-2; cdr3_nt: TGCGCCAGCAGCCCGGGGACTGGGACTATCTATGGCTACACCTTC; cdr3_aa: CASSPGTGTIYGYTF
d_call: TRBD2; clone_size: -; v_call: TRBV27; cdr3_length: 17; j_call: TRBJ2-3; cdr3_nt: TGTGCCAGCAGTTCCCTTATAGCGGGGATCGGCACAGATACGCAGTATTTT; cdr3_aa: CASSSLIAGIGTDTQYF
d_call: TRBD2; clone_size: -; v_call: TRBV29-1; cdr3_length: 19; j_call: TRBJ2-5; cdr3_nt: TGCAGCGTTGAAGAAATTGGGTCTTGGGAGCGGGAGCCCCAAGAGGCCCAGTACTTC; cdr3_aa: CSVEEIGSWEREPQEAQYF
d_call: -; clone_size: -; v_call: TRBV20-1; cdr3_length: 15; j_call: TRBJ2-3; cdr3_nt: TGCAGTGCTAGAGCCCTAGCTCCGGGCACAGATACGCAGTATTTT; cdr3_aa: CSARALAPGTDTQYF
d_call: -; clone_size: -; v_call: TRBV20-1; cdr3_length: 15; j_call: TRBJ1-2; cdr3_nt: TGCAGTGCTAGAGATAACATGAGGGGTCACTATGGCTACACCTTC; cdr3_aa: CSARDNMRGHYGYTF
d_call: -; clone_size: few; v_call: TRBV12-3/TRBV12-4; cdr3_length: 16; j_call: TRBJ2-7; cdr3_nt: TGTGCCAGCAGTTTATCCCCGGGGGCTACCTCCTACGAGCAGTACTTC; cdr3_aa: CASSLSPGATSYEQYF
d_call: TRBD1; clone_size: few; v_call: TRBV15; cdr3_length: 17; j_call: TRBJ2-6; cdr3_nt: TGTGCCACCAGCAGTCGGACAGGGGCTACTGGGGCCAACGTCCTGACTTTC; cdr3_aa: CATSSRTGATGANVLTF
d_call: -; clone_size: few; v_call: TRBV7-2; cdr3_length: 15; j_call: TRBJ1-4; cdr3_nt: TGTGCCAGCAGCCCCCAGATTAGGAAGGGTGAAAAACTGTTTTTT; cdr3_aa: CASSPQIRKGEKLFF
d_call: TRBD2; clone_size: few; v_call: TRBV7-2; cdr3_length: 12; j_call: TRBJ2-1; cdr3_nt: TGTGCCAGCAGCCAGTGGGCTAGCGGGCAGTTCTTC; cdr3_aa: CASSQWASGQFF
d_call: -; clone_size: -; v_call: TRBV10-3; cdr3_length: 12; j_call: TRBJ2-1; cdr3_nt: TGTGCCAGTGAGGGCAGGATGAATGAGCAGTTCTTC; cdr3_aa: CASEGRMNEQFF
d_call: -; clone_size: -; v_call: TRBV7-9; cdr3_length: 15; j_call: TRBJ2-1; cdr3_nt: TGTGCCAGCAGCTTAGCGCTGGCAGATAAGAATGAGCAGTTCTTC; cdr3_aa: CASSLALADKNEQFF
d_call: TRBD2; clone_size: -; v_call: TRBV7-3; cdr3_length: 16; j_call: TRBJ2-2; cdr3_nt: TGTGCCAGCAGCTTTCTTGCGGGAGTCAACACCGGGGAGCTGTTTTTT; cdr3_aa: CASSFLAGVNTGELFF
d_call: -; clone_size: -; v_call: TRBV29-1; cdr3_length: 12; j_call: TRBJ1-2; cdr3_nt: TGCAGCGTTTCAGGGCTAAACTATGGCTACACCTTC; cdr3_aa: CSVSGLNYGYTF